This T cell receptor (beta chain) was recovered during a study of T-cell reconstitution after alpha-beta-depleted transplantation in children. Study-level findings and limits: At one year after transplant, newly produced T cells mostly accounted for T-cell counts and diversity. Approximately two months post-transplant, alpha-beta T cells reportedly originated from several hundred expanded graft clones. For some patients, TCRbeta diversity was high at day 60 because of recipient T cells and thymic progenitors that survived.

CDR3 length: 15 amino acids. V shed 5 bases and J shed 8 bases, with 19 bases lying between them. CDR1 SGHTA and CDR2 FQGNSA come from the germline V gene. During its preparation, the TCRbeta library received unique molecular identifiers. TCRdb reanalysed the PCR reads using MiXCR and keeps one entry per CDR3 protein. The sample consists of approximately 1,000,000 distinct CDR3 sequences, about 26% of them appearing once. This clonotype was picked up a small number of times. Its specificity is unknown. Sequenced here: PBMCs, mostly from graft donor cells, sampled 360 days after TCRalphabeta/CD19-depleted stem cell transplant. The J gene is TRBJ2-1, the V gene TRBV7-2; D may correspond to TRBD1 or TRBD2 (5 bases each). This sequence originates from a boy under two years old who had a stem cell transplant for SCID, so the T cells may come from the graft donor. CDR3 in DNA: TGTGCCAGCAGCCCAGGGACCCCCGGGGTGGATGAGCAGTTCTTC. This encodes CASSPGTPGVDEQFF.